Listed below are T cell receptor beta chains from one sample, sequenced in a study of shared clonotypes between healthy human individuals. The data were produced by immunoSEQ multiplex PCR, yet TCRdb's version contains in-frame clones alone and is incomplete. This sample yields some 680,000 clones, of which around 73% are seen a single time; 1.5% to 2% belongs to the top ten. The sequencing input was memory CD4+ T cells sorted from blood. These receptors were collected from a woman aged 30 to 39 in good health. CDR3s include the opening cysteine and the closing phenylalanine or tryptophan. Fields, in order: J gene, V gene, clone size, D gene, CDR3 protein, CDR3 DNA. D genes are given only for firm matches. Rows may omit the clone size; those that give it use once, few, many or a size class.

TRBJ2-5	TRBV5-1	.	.	CASSLASAGLQETQYF	TGCGCCAGCAGCTTGGCCTCGGCTGGTTTACAAGAGACCCAGTACTTC
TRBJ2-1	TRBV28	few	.	CASSTPSGAYNEQFF	TGTGCCAGCAGTACCCCCTCAGGGGCATACAATGAGCAGTTCTTC
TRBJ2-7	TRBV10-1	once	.	CASSESLDGTYEQYF	TGCGCCAGCAGTGAGTCCCTCGACGGAACCTACGAGCAGTACTTC
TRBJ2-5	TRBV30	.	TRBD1	CAWSHNRGQETQYF	TGTGCCTGGAGTCATAACAGGGGGCAAGAGACCCAGTACTTC
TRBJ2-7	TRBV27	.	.	CASRPHDSYEQYF	TGTGCCAGCAGACCCCACGATTCCTACGAGCAGTACTTC
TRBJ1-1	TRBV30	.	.	CAWSPRLGYTEAFF	TGTGCCTGGAGCCCTAGGTTGGGGTACACTGAAGCTTTCTTT
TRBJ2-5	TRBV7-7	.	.	CASSTDRQETQYF	TGTGCCAGCAGTACCGACAGGCAAGAGACCCAGTACTTC
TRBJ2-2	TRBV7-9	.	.	CASSLAFEGGELFF	TGTGCCAGCAGCTTAGCGTTTGAGGGCGGGGAGCTGTTTTTT
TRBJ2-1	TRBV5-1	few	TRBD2	CASSLSSGGYNEQFF	TGCGCCAGCAGCTTATCTAGCGGGGGATACAATGAGCAGTTCTTC
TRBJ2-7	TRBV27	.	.	CASSPTAEQLFYKQYF	TGTGCCAGCAGTCCCACCGCAGAGCAACTTTTCTATAAGCAGTACTTC
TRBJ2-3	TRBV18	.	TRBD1	CASSPRTGKTDTQYF	TGTGCCAGCTCCCCCCGGACAGGTAAAACAGATACGCAGTATTTT
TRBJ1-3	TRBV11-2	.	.	CASSFVHRASGNTIYF	TGTGCCAGCAGCTTTGTTCATCGGGCTTCTGGAAACACCATATATTTT
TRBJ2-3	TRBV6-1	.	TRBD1	CASRGTGVDTQYF	TGTGCCAGCAGGGGGACAGGGGTCGATACGCAGTATTTT
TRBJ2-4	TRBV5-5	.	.	CASNLRVGIAKNIQYF	TGTGCCAGCAACCTGCGGGTAGGAATAGCCAAAAACATTCAGTACTTC
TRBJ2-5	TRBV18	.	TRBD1	CASSPPAGGTETQYF	TGTGCCAGCTCACCACCGGCAGGGGGCACGGAGACCCAGTACTTC
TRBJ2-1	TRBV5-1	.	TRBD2	CASSLAGVNEQFF	TGCGCCAGCAGCTTAGCGGGAGTGAATGAGCAGTTCTTC
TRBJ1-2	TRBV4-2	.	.	CASSQDRTDRGGYTF	TGTGCCAGCAGCCAAGATCGGACAGACCGGGGTGGCTACACCTTC
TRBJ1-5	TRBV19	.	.	CASSIATGSSNQPQHF	TGTGCCAGTAGTATAGCGACGGGTTCTAGCAATCAGCCCCAGCATTTT
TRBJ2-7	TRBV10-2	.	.	CASFLGHYEQYF	TGCGCCAGCTTTCTCGGACACTACGAGCAGTACTTC
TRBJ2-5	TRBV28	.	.	CASSRIWGPQETQYF	TGTGCCAGCAGCAGAATATGGGGCCCACAAGAGACCCAGTACTTC
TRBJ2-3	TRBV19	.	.	CAVAAGWGDTQYF	TGTGCAGTGGCGGCGGGTTGGGGAGATACGCAGTATTTT
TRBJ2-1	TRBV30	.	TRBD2	CAWGTSGSDEQFF	TGTGCCTGGGGGACTAGCGGGAGTGATGAGCAGTTCTTC
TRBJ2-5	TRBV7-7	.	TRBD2	CASSPRREGGTQYF	TGTGCCAGCAGCCCGCGACGGGAGGGAGGGACCCAGTACTTC
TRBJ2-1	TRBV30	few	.	CAWRESSNEQFF	TGTGCCTGGCGGGAGAGTAGCAATGAGCAGTTCTTC
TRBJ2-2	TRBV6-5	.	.	CASRGRATGELFF	TGTGCCAGCCGTGGCAGGGCTACCGGGGAGCTGTTTTTT
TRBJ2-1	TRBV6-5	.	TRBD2	CASGLAEYNEQFF	TGTGCCAGCGGGCTAGCGGAGTACAATGAGCAGTTCTTC
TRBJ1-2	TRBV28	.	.	CASSSGVLYGYTF	TGTGCCAGCAGTAGCGGGGTGCTTTATGGCTACACCTTC
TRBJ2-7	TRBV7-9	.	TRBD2	CASSLVLAGDEQYF	TGTGCCAGCAGCTTAGTTCTGGCGGGAGACGAGCAGTACTTC
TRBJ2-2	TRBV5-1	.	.	CASSFEGTGELFF	TGCGCCAGCAGCTTTGAGGGAACCGGGGAGCTGTTTTTT
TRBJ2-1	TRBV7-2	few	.	CASSSVALISNEQFF	TGTGCCAGCAGCTCCGTTGCACTAATCAGCAATGAGCAGTTCTTC
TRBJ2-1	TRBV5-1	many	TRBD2	CASSPTGTSGRNEQFF	TGCGCCAGCAGCCCAACCGGGACTAGCGGGAGGAATGAGCAGTTCTTC
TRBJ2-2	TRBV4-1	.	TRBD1	CASSQVPGQVAGGELFF	TGCGCCAGCAGCCAAGTACCGGGACAGGTCGCAGGAGGGGAGCTGTTTTTT
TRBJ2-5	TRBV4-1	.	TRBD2	CASSPPPGLAGGEEETQYF	TGCGCCAGCAGCCCCCCTCCGGGACTAGCGGGAGGGGAGGAGGAGACCCAGTACTTC
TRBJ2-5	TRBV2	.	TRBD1	CASSTEGQGQETQYF	TGTGCCAGCAGCACAGAGGGACAGGGACAAGAGACCCAGTACTTC
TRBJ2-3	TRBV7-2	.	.	CASKAYTPDTQYF	TGTGCCAGCAAAGCCTACACTCCAGATACGCAGTATTTT
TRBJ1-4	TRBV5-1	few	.	CASGLGAGLEDEKLFF	TGCGCCAGCGGCCTGGGGGCAGGGCTGGAGGATGAAAAACTGTTTTTT
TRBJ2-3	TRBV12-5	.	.	CASGLDGSTDTQYF	TGTGCTAGTGGTTTGGACGGAAGCACAGATACGCAGTATTTT
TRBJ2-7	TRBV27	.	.	CASGGITGYEQYF	TGTGCCAGTGGGGGTATAACGGGTTACGAGCAGTACTTC
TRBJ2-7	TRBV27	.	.	CASRRLRHSYEQYF	TGTGCCAGCAGGAGGCTCCGGCACTCCTACGAGCAGTACTTC
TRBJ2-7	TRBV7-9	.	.	CASSPGGGRTYEQYF	TGTGCCAGCAGCCCAGGGGGGGGACGGACCTACGAGCAGTACTTC
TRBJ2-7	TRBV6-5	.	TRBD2	CASSYSSLAGGYEQYF	TGTGCCAGCAGTTACTCGAGCCTAGCGGGAGGCTACGAGCAGTACTTC
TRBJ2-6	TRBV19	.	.	CASRQGPSPRGGANVLTF	TGTGCCAGTAGACAAGGACCCTCTCCCCGGGGAGGGGCCAACGTCCTGACTTTC
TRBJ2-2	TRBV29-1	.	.	CSVQKGATNTGELFF	TGCAGCGTCCAAAAGGGTGCCACGAACACCGGGGAGCTGTTTTTT
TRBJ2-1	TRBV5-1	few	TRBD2	CASRPPLSGDAYNEQFF	TGCGCCAGCAGGCCACCCCTGAGCGGGGACGCCTACAATGAGCAGTTCTTC
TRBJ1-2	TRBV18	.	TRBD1	CASSAGQGAAGYTF	TGTGCCAGCTCAGCCGGACAGGGGGCGGCTGGCTACACCTTC
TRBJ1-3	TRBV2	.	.	CASSGGFSGNTIYF	TGTGCCAGCAGTGGGGGCTTCTCTGGAAACACCATATATTTT
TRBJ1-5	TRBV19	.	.	CASSNWDRWGQPQHF	TGTGCCAGTAGTAACTGGGACCGGTGGGGACAGCCCCAGCATTTT
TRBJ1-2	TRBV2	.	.	CASNLRGVYTF	TGTGCCAGCAACTTGAGAGGGGTCTACACCTTC
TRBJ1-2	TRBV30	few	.	CAWSVSGVVGYTF	TGTGCCTGGAGTGTTTCAGGAGTGGTGGGCTACACCTTC
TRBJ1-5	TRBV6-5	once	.	CASGWSRGQPQHF	TGTGCCAGCGGCTGGTCGCGGGGTCAGCCCCAGCATTTT
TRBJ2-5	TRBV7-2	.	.	CASSIGGVRETQYF	TGTGCCAGCTCAATAGGAGGAGTCCGAGAGACCCAGTACTTC
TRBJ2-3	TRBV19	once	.	CASSGRAQLREGADTQYF	TGTGCCAGTAGTGGCCGGGCCCAGCTGCGAGAAGGGGCAGATACGCAGTATTTT
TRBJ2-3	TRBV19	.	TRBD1	CASSQFIGTGGTDTQYF	TGTGCCAGTAGCCAATTCATAGGGACAGGAGGCACAGATACGCAGTATTTT